These T cell receptor beta chains were read from a single sample in a study of molecular identifiers for immune sequencing clone quantification. TCRdb reprocessed the PCR reads with MiXCR, giving one entry per CDR3 protein. There are just under 650,000 distinct CDR3 sequences in the sample; just under 20% occur only once, and roughly 0.83% lies in the top ten. Sequences were obtained from naive CD8+ T cells from blood, with Jurkat cell RNA spiked in. These receptors were obtained from a human donor in good health. Some libraries in this study had Jurkat cell RNA spiked in. Each CDR3 is given with its conserved first and last residue. A D gene is named only where the DNA matches it firmly. Rows give clone size only sometimes, using once, few, many, or a class for an expanded clone.

v_gene	j_gene	abundance	d_gene	CDR3aa	CDR3nt
TRBV6-5	TRBJ2-7	.	.	CAGRWTEAYEQYF	TGTGCCGGCAGGTGGACAGAAGCCTACGAGCAGTACTTC
TRBV28	TRBJ1-2	many	.	CASRSWARDYGYTF	TGTGCCAGCAGGTCCTGGGCCCGGGACTATGGCTACACCTTC
TRBV9	TRBJ2-5	few	TRBD2	CASSVTSMLAGGVRPETQYF	TGTGCCAGCAGCGTAACTAGTATGCTAGCGGGAGGGGTCCGTCCAGAGACCCAGTACTTC
TRBV30	TRBJ2-7	many	.	CAWSVLEGEQYF	TGTGCCTGGAGTGTACTAGAGGGCGAGCAGTACTTC
TRBV5-1	TRBJ2-3	many	TRBD1	CASRHGQGITKFTDTQYF	TGCGCCAGCAGGCATGGACAGGGAATCACCAAATTCACAGATACGCAGTATTTT
TRBV7-9	TRBJ1-1	many	.	CASSHNPGHLNTEAFF	TGTGCCAGCAGCCACAATCCGGGACACTTGAACACTGAAGCTTTCTTT
TRBV3-1	TRBJ2-1	.	TRBD2	CASSDGLGFRNEQFF	TGTGCCAGCAGCGACGGACTAGGATTTCGCAATGAGCAGTTCTTC
TRBV2	TRBJ1-6	.	.	CASRDRTIPSSYNSPLHF	TGTGCCAGCAGGGACAGAACGATCCCGAGCTCCTATAATTCACCCCTCCACTTT
TRBV7-8	TRBJ2-3	many	TRBD2	CASSLAASGTSTDTQYF	TGTGCCAGCAGCTTAGCAGCTAGCGGGACTAGCACAGATACGCAGTATTTT
TRBV4-1	TRBJ1-4	.	.	CASSQPTWEKLFF	TGCGCCAGCAGCCAACCAACATGGGAAAAACTGTTTTTT
TRBV19	TRBJ2-5	.	.	CASSTKGRTSRETQYF	TGTGCCAGTAGTACTAAGGGACGGACATCAAGGGAGACCCAGTACTTC
TRBV4-1	TRBJ1-3	many	.	CASSQGAGNTIYF	TGCGCCAGCAGCCAAGGTGCTGGAAACACCATATATTTT
TRBV7-9	TRBJ2-7	few	.	CASSFKPGLNPYEQYF	TGTGCCAGCAGCTTCAAGCCGGGACTTAATCCCTACGAGCAGTACTTC
TRBV11-2	TRBJ2-5	few	.	CASSSIQVFKGVETQYF	TGTGCCAGCAGCTCTATCCAGGTTTTCAAGGGTGTCGAGACCCAGTACTTC
TRBV11-2	TRBJ2-1	few	TRBD1	CASKHRDSPYNEQFF	TGTGCCAGCAAGCACCGGGACAGTCCATACAATGAGCAGTTCTTC